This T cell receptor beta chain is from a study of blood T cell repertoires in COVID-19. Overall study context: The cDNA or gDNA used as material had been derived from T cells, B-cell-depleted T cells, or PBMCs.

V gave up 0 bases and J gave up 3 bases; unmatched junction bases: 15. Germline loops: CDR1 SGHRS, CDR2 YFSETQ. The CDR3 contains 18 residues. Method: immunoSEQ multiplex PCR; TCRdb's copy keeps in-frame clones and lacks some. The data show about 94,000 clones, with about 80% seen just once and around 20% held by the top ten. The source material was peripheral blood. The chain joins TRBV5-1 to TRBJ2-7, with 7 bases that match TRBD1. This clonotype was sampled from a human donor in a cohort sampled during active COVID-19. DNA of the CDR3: TGCGCCAGCAGCTTGGCCCTGACAGGGCACAACCTAATCTACGAGCAGTACTTC. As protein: CASSLALTGHNLIYEQYF.